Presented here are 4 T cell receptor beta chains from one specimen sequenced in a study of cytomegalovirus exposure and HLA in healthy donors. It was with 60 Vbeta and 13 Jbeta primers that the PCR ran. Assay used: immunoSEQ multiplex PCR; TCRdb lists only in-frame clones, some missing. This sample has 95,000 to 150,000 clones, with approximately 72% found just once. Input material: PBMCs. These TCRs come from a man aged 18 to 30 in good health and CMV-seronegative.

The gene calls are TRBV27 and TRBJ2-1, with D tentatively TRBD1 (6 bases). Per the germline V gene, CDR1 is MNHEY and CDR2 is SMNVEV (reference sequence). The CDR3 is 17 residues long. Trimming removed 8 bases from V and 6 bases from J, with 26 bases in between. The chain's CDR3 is CASCVRGTGMGRNEQFF. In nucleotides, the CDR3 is TGTGCCAGCTGTGTGAGGGGAACAGGGATGGGGCGCAATGAGCAGTTCTTC.

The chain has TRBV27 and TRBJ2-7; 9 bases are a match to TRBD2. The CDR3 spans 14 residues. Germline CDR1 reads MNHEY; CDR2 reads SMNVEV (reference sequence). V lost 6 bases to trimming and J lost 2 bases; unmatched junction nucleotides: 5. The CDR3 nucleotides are TGTGCCAGCAGGCTAGCGGGACGAACCTACGAGCAGTACTTC. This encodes CASRLAGRTYEQYF.

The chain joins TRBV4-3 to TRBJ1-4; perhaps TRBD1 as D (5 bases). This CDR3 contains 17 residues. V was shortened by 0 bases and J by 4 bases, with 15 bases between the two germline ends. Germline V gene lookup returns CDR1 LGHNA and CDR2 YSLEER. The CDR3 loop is CASSQELGGWGNEKLFF. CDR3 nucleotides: TGCGCCAGCAGCCAAGAACTCGGGGGTTGGGGTAATGAAAAACTGTTTTTT.

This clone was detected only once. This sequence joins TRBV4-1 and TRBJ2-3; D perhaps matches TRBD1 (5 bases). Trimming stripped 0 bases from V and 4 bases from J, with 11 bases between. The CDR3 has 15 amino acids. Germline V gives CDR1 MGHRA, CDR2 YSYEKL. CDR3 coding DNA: TGCGCCAGCAGCCAAGATGGCAGGGCGGCAGATACGCAGTATTTT. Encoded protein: CASSQDGRAADTQYF.